One and the same sample provided the 26 T cell receptor beta chains below, sequenced in a study of PD-1 blockade in classical Hodgkin lymphoma. Clones were sequenced by immunoSEQ multiplex PCR, and TCRdb holds only the in-frame ones, with some missing. The table lists about 40,000 clones, around 87% of them singletons, with 9% to 10% in the top ten. All patients relapsed after autologous stem cell transplantation, and brentuximab vedotin exposure varied. The source material was peripheral blood mononuclear cells (PBMCs), sampled at baseline. The receptors come from a human donor with classical Hodgkin lymphoma.

The chain's CDR3 is CSVEGQSYEQYF. DNA for the CDR3: TGCAGCGTTGAAGGGCAGTCCTACGAGCAGTACTTC. The V gene is TRBV29-1, the J gene TRBJ2-7; no firm D call. This CDR3 region has 12 residues. V dropped 1 base and J dropped 1 base, with 5 bases sitting between them. Germline assignment: CDR1 SQVTM and CDR2 ANQGSEA.

The chain joins TRBV5-8 to TRBJ2-5; TRBD1 agrees at 7 bases. Germline V lookup: CDR1 SGHTS, CDR2 YDEGEE. CDR3 length equals 14 residues. After removal of 5 bases from V and 0 bases from J, the junction contained 4 bases not matched to a gene. CDR3 residues: CASSGQAYQETQYF. The CDR3 DNA follows: TGTGCCAGCAGTGGACAGGCGTACCAAGAGACCCAGTACTTC.

V gene TRBV4-3 combines with J gene TRBJ1-6; 7 positions match TRBD1. Germline V gives CDR1 LGHNA, CDR2 YSLEER. The junction had 6 bases not matched to a gene; V was cut back by 2 bases and J by 2 bases. This CDR3 has 17 residues. The chain's CDR3 is CASSQQTGSPYNSPLHF. Here the CDR3 DNA reads TGCGCCAGCAGCCAACAGACAGGGAGCCCCTATAATTCACCCCTCCACTTT.

The chain combines TRBV19 with TRBJ1-5; 7 bases fit TRBD1. This CDR3 spans 15 amino acids. Looked up from germline, CDR1 is LNHDA and CDR2 is SQIVND (reference sequence). V lost 3 bases and J lost 6; bases outside the gene matches: 8. Here the CDR3 reads CASSMTGNFGQPQHF. The DNA of the CDR3 is TGTGCCAGTAGTATGACAGGGAATTTCGGTCAGCCCCAGCATTTT.

The chain uses TRBV19 and TRBJ1-5; no firm D call. Germline loops: CDR1 LNHDA, CDR2 SQIVND (reference sequence). This CDR3 is built from 14 residues. Trimming removed 3 bases at V and 3 bases at J, with 9 bases between. CDR3 loop: CASSMQHLNQPQHF. Here the CDR3 DNA reads TGTGCCAGTAGTATGCAACATCTCAATCAGCCCCAGCATTTT.

This chain connects TRBV30 to TRBJ2-7, with unresolved D. V lost 3 bases, J lost 6 bases, and 9 bases lay in between. The CDR3 covers 11 residues. The germline V gene encodes CDR1 GTSNPN and CDR2 SVGIG (reference sequence). This chain's CDR3 is CAWSPLTEQYF. DNA of the CDR3: TGTGCCTGGAGCCCCCTGACCGAGCAGTACTTC.

This clone was picked up one time. The chain is built from TRBV14 and TRBJ2-3; D is perhaps TRBD1 or TRBD2 (6 bases each). Trimming removed 4 bases from V and 2 bases from J, with 19 bases in between. CDR3 length: 17 amino acids. Per germline, CDR1 SGHDN and CDR2 FVKESK. This CDR3 reads CASSPHWGAGTTDTQYF. The DNA for the CDR3 is TGTGCCAGCAGCCCGCATTGGGGGGCGGGAACCACAGATACGCAGTATTTT.

The chain uses TRBV4-2 and TRBJ2-1; 13 positions match TRBD2. This CDR3 has 19 amino acids. The germline CDR1 and CDR2 sequences are LGHNA and YNFKEQ. V gave up 0 bases and J gave up 3 bases; unmatched junction bases: 8. CDR3 residues: CASSQDLMTSGRYYNEQFF. The CDR3 region has the DNA TGTGCCAGCAGCCAAGATCTTATGACTAGCGGGAGGTACTACAATGAGCAGTTCTTC.

The rearrangement joins TRBV28 to TRBJ2-4; 14 positions agree with TRBD2. In germline, CDR1 is MDHEN, CDR2 SYDVKM. Trimming at V came to 6 bases and at J to 2 bases, leaving 9 bases not matched to a gene. CDR3 size: 18 residues. The CDR3 here is CASRTGTSGSWTKNIQYF. CDR3 coding DNA: TGTGCCAGCAGAACCGGGACTAGCGGGAGCTGGACCAAAAACATTCAGTACTTC.

This clone was seen only once. The chain recombines TRBV27 with TRBJ1-2; TRBD1 agrees at 8 bases. There are 14 residues in the CDR3. Trimming at V came to 5 bases and at J to 8 bases, leaving 10 bases not matched to a gene. Germline loops: CDR1 MNHEY, CDR2 SMNVEV (reference sequence). CDR3 DNA: TGTGCCAGCAGTCCAATGGACAGGGTGAAGGGCTACACCTTC. It translates to CASSPMDRVKGYTF.

The rearrangement links TRBV6-6 to TRBJ1-2, with a possible D match to TRBD1 (6 bases). Germline loops: CDR1 MNHNY, CDR2 SVGAGI (reference sequence). The CDR3 has 14 residues. V lost 1 base to trimming and J lost 2 bases, with 8 bases between them. The CDR3 spells CASSYLQGNYGYTF. DNA of the CDR3: TGTGCCAGCAGTTACTTACAGGGCAACTATGGCTACACCTTC.

This chain connects TRBV19 to TRBJ2-1, with D possibly being TRBD1 or TRBD2 (5 bases each). Germline CDR1 reads LNHDA; CDR2 reads SQIVND (reference sequence). The CDR3 consists of 15 residues. V lost 1 base and J lost 0, with 7 bases in between. CDR3 nucleotide sequence: TGTGCCAGTAGTATAGCGGGGCCCTCCTACAATGAGCAGTTCTTC. Amino acid sequence: CASSIAGPSYNEQFF.

This clone was counted a single time. This chain links TRBV5-1 with TRBJ2-1; TRBD2 matches 11 bases. Germline CDR1 and CDR2: SGHRS and YFSETQ. This CDR3 contains 15 residues. V dropped 4 bases and J dropped 5; count of bases not matched to a gene: 5. CDR3 DNA: TGCGCCAGCAGCATTGGGACTAGCGGTGACAATGAGCAGTTCTTC. It encodes CASSIGTSGDNEQFF.

The chain has TRBV10-3 and TRBJ2-1; 7 bases are a match to TRBD1. CDR3 size: 12 residues. CDR1 and CDR2 (germline): ENHRY, SYGVKD. The V and J ends lost 5 bases and 7 bases, in that order; junction bases with no gene match: 2. CDR3 DNA sequence: TGTGCCATCAGTAAGGGACAGAATGAGCAGTTCTTC. Its translation is CAISKGQNEQFF.

The chain links TRBV4-2 to TRBJ1-1; 7 nucleotides match TRBD1. The CDR3 runs 16 residues. The germline CDR1 and CDR2 sequences are LGHNA and YNFKEQ. V shed 4 bases, J shed 1 base, and the junction held 9 bases outside the gene matches. The CDR3 spells CASSLDRTGRNTEAFF. The CDR3, as DNA: TGTGCCAGCAGCCTCGACCGGACAGGAAGGAACACTGAAGCTTTCTTT.

The chain carries TRBV30 and TRBJ2-7; D might be TRBD1 (6 bases). V was trimmed by 3 bases and J by 3 bases, leaving 9 bases between them. The CDR3 length is 12 residues. Germline V gene lookup returns CDR1 GTSNPN and CDR2 SVGIG (reference sequence). The CDR3 DNA follows: TGTGCCTGGAGCGGACAGATCTACGAGCAGTACTTC. Protein: CAWSGQIYEQYF.

This clone was observed a few times. The chain is built from TRBV29-1 and TRBJ2-1; 10 positions match TRBD2. Germline V gene data show CDR1 as SQVTM and CDR2 as ANQGSEA. Trimming cost V 6 bases and J 0 bases; bases outside gene matches: 17. The CDR3 contains 19 residues. The CDR3 DNA sequence: TGCAGCGTATTGTTAAAGCGGGAGGGCCCCAAGAGCTCCTACAATGAGCAGTTCTTC. Amino acid sequence: CSVLLKREGPKSSYNEQFF.

The chain links TRBV18 to TRBJ2-7; no clear D gene. Trimming left V 6 bases short and J 6 bases short, with 15 bases between. CDR1 KGHSH and CDR2 LQKENI come from the germline V gene. The CDR3 totals 13 residues. The CDR3 here is CASSPGAGVEQYF. The CDR3 region has the DNA TGTGCCAGCTCGCCAGGTGCTGGGGTCGAGCAGTACTTC.

This chain uses TRBV7-6 with TRBJ2-5; D is possibly TRBD2 (6 bases). Germline V gene data show CDR1 as SGHVS and CDR2 as FNYEAQ. The CDR3 covers 12 residues. Trimming cost V 10 bases and J 2 bases, with 11 bases left between them. The DNA of the CDR3 is TGTGCCACATCGCGGGGTCAAGAGACCCAGTACTTC. It codes for CATSRGQETQYF.

The chain couples TRBV19 to TRBJ1-2, with D maybe TRBD1 (6 bases). The CDR3 is made up of 15 amino acids. Per germline, CDR1 LNHDA and CDR2 SQIVND (reference sequence). With 3 bases removed from V and 6 bases from J, the gap between germline ends came to 17 bases. CDR3 sequence reads: CASSMPPPRGDGYTF. CDR3 DNA sequence: TGTGCCAGTAGTATGCCTCCCCCTAGGGGGGATGGCTACACCTTC.

Only one count was recorded for this clone. The V gene is TRBV25-1, the J gene TRBJ1-6, with TRBD1 matching 9 bases. The ends lost 6 bases at V and 9 bases at J; junction bases unmatched: 9. From germline, CDR1 is MGHDK and CDR2 SYGVNS. The CDR3 runs 15 residues. CDR3: CASSILTGGGSPLHF. For the CDR3, the DNA is TGTGCCAGCAGCATACTCACAGGGGGCGGTTCACCCCTCCACTTT.

V is TRBV10-3 and J is TRBJ2-7; 7 positions match TRBD1. This CDR3 is 16 amino acids long. Germline trimming cut 4 bases from V and 0 bases from J; bases unmatched to any gene: 9. Germline values: CDR1 ENHRY, CDR2 SYGVKD. The CDR3 DNA sequence: TGTGCCATCAGTGGTTTGCTGTCAGGGGGCTCCTACGAGCAGTACTTC. Its translation: CAISGLLSGGSYEQYF.

V and J are TRBV5-1 and TRBJ2-7; D remains ambiguous. This CDR3 has 15 amino acids. Germline lookup yields CDR1 SGHRS and CDR2 YFSETQ. V dropped 1 base and J dropped 3 bases, with 14 bases sitting between them. CDR3: CASSLTSGPSYEQYF. For the CDR3, the DNA is TGCGCCAGCAGCTTGACATCCGGGCCGAGCTACGAGCAGTACTTC.

The rearrangement joins TRBV18 to TRBJ1-1, with a tentative D call TRBD1 (5 bases). There are 15 residues in the CDR3. V was clipped by 2 bases and J by 5 bases, with 15 bases between them. From germline, CDR1 is KGHSH and CDR2 LQKENI. DNA of the CDR3: TGTGCCAGCTCACCATCGGCAGGGACCGAGACTGAAGCTTTCTTT. It specifies CASSPSAGTETEAFF.

In this sample, this clone turned up a few times. DNA of the CDR3: TGTGCCAGCAGCTTAGCGGGAGGTATGGATACGCAGTATTTT. The encoded protein is CASSLAGGMDTQYF. This chain connects TRBV6-4 to TRBJ2-3; 10 bases map to TRBD2. The V and J ends lost 6 bases and 6 bases, in that order; junction bases with no gene match: 6. The CDR3 has 14 amino acids. CDR1 and CDR2 from the germline V gene are MRHNA and SNTAGT.

V usage is TRBV7-9 and J usage is TRBJ2-5, with a tentative D call TRBD2 (5 bases). The ends were cut back, 5 bases at V and 4 bases at J, with 11 bases in the middle. Germline V gives CDR1 SEHNR, CDR2 FQNEAQ (reference sequence). The CDR3 runs 13 residues. DNA of the CDR3: TGTGCCAGCAGCCGTCCGAGCGGAGAGACCCAGTACTTC. This encodes CASSRPSGETQYF.